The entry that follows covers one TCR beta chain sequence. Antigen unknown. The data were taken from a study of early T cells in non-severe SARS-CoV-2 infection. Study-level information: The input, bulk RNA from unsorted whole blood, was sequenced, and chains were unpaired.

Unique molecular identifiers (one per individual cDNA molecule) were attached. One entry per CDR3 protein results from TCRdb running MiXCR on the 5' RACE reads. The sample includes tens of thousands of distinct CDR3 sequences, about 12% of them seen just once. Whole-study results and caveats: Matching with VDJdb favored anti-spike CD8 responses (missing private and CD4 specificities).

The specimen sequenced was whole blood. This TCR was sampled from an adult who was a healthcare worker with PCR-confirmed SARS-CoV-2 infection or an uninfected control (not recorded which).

This CDR3 is CASRPTGGRVEEQYF. The CDR3 region has the DNA TGTGCCAGCAGACCGACCGGGGGACGAGTCGAGGAGCAGTACTTC. This chain uses TRBV27 with TRBJ2-7; TRBD2 might be the D (6 bases). The V end was cut by 6 bases, the J end by 7 bases, with 22 bases between. CDR3 length: 15 amino acids. CDR1 is MNHEY and CDR2 is SMNVEV in the germline V gene (reference sequence).